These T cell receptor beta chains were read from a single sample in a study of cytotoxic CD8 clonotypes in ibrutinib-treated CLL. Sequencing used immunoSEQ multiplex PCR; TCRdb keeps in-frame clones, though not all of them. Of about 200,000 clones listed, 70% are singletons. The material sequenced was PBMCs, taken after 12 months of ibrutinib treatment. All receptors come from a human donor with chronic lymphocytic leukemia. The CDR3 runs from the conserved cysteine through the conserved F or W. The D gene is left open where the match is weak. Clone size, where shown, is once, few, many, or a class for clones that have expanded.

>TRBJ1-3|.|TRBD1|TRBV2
CASSASGTGLGNTIYF
TGTGCCAGCAGTGCTTCCGGGACAGGGCTCGGAAACACCATATATTTT
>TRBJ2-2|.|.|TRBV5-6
CASSLRGATTNTGELFF
TGTGCCAGCAGCTTGCGGGGGGCCACCACGAACACCGGGGAGCTGTTTTTT
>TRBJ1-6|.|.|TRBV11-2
CASSFRVQGSSYNSPLHF
TGTGCCAGCAGCTTCCGTGTGCAGGGGAGCTCCTATAATTCACCCCTCCACTTT
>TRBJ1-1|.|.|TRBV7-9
CASSSGSALLGTEAFF
TGTGCCAGCAGCTCGGGCTCGGCTCTACTCGGGACTGAAGCTTTCTTT
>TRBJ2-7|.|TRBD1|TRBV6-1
CASSGWTGISYEQYF
TGTGCCAGCAGTGGGTGGACAGGTATATCCTACGAGCAGTACTTC
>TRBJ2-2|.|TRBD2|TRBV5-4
CASSFKRGPTNTGELFF
TGTGCCAGCAGCTTCAAGCGGGGGCCGACGAACACCGGGGAGCTGTTTTTT
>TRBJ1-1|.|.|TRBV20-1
CSAWDGRVAFF
TGCAGTGCCTGGGACGGTCGGGTAGCTTTCTTT
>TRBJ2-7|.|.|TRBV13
CASSPILGEQYF
TGTGCCAGCAGCCCAATTTTGGGCGAGCAGTACTTC
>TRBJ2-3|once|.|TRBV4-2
CASSQEPSGTDTQYF
TGTGCCAGCAGCCAAGAACCTAGCGGCACAGATACGCAGTATTTT
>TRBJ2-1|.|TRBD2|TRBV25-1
CASRNSGSNEQFF
TGTGCCAGCAGGAATAGCGGGAGCAATGAGCAGTTCTTC
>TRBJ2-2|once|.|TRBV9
CASSAQGGRDTGELFF
TGTGCCAGCAGCGCCCAAGGGGGTAGAGACACCGGGGAGCTGTTTTTT
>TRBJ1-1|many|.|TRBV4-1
CASSQEPGNRVAEAFF
TGCGCCAGCAGCCAAGAACCAGGGAATAGGGTTGCTGAAGCTTTCTTT
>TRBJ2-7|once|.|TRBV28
CASHSLRSSYEQYF
TGTGCCAGCCACTCCCTCCGTAGCTCCTACGAGCAGTACTTC
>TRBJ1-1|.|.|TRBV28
CASTTMNTEAFF
TGTGCCAGCACAACCATGAACACTGAAGCTTTCTTT
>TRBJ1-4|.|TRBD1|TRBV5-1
CASTGQGTNEKLFF
TGCGCCAGCACCGGACAGGGTACTAATGAAAAACTGTTTTTT
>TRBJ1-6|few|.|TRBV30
CAWSVRQGFASPLHF
TGTGCCTGGAGTGTACGTCAGGGATTTGCTTCACCCCTCCACTTT
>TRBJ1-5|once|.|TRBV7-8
CASSRGLGGNQPQHF
TGTGCCAGCAGCCGCGGGCTTGGGGGCAATCAGCCCCAGCATTTT